Listed here is a single TCR beta chain. The clone's antigen remains unknown. Base-call qualities are not available, and no considerably larger clone is one nucleotide away. TCR CDR3 regions were amplified from genomic DNA by multiplex PCR using the deep immunoSEQ assay. Extracted genomic DNA from each cell subset was spread evenly across all wells of several immunoSEQ 96-well plates, with each plate serving as a replicate. For unsorted PBMC, approximately 0.3 ug of genomic DNA, equivalent to about 32,000 T cell genomes, went into each replicate PCR. Unsorted PBMC genomic DNA was sequenced across ten immunoSEQ deep assay plates. Purified libraries were quantified with a Qubit 3.0 fluorometer, sized on a Bioanalyzer 2100, and re-quantified with the KAPA Library Quantification kit. A separate single-read 150-cycle Illumina NextSeq 550 flow cell was used to sequence each immunoSEQ 96-well plate. Turning to the authors' computational methods: Because only junctional sequences without quality scores were contained in the immunoSEQ output, filtering matching that applied to full-length reads could not be performed. To assign V/J genes and CDR3, sequences were annotated against IMGT germline references using PyIR, a Python wrapper for IgBLAST v1.9. Reads were filtered out if the reads had weak V/J assignments (E-value above 1e-6), no CDR3, stop codons, out-of-frame junctions, or ambiguous translated residues. A V3J clonotype was defined by an identical inferred V gene, J gene, and CDR3 amino acid sequence. The percentage overlap between two repertoires was calculated by dividing the number of shared unique clonotypes by the size of the smaller repertoire. Repertoire richness was assessed with RTK rarefaction, the Chao1 estimator, and Recon v2.1 estimates of unobserved clonotypes. In its TCRdb copy, this immuneACCESS table keeps in-frame sequences only and misses some clones. Where compared with another copy, unresolved V genes explain less than half of these, and the others have no known cause. That table supplies the V and J calls and clone size; D and trimming were determined from the DNA. A total of about 530,000 clones appear in this sample, roughly 85% of them only once. Jointly, the top ten make up under 15% of the sample.

This record belongs to a study of shared clonotypes between healthy human individuals (dated by TCRdb to about 2020). In terms of the full investigation: The cohort comprised two women and three men aged 18 to 49 years. Blood TCR repertoires of four to six healthy adults were deeply sequenced to estimate repertoire size and the extent of clonotype sharing between individuals. Libraries were prepared and TCR repertoires were sequenced by different laboratories using diverse techniques, in order to increase sequencing depth and limit assay-specific biases. Each donor's leukapheresis produced roughly between roughly 0.94 and 9.5 billion PBMCs.

For CDR1 and CDR2, the germline V gene lists SGHRS and YFSETQ. At the junction V is shortened by 4 bases and J by 2 bases, with 14 bases in between. From its cysteine to its phenylalanine, the CDR3 spans 15 amino acids. The kept DNA is CDR3 alone, 45 bases in frame from the first base. Here is what the overall study found, with its caveats: Sampling was restricted to blood, and TCR repertoires in tissue are likely to differ from TCR repertoires in blood. Pairwise subsampling led to the expectation that sequencing depth would affect the degree of clonotype sharing among donors. Because the study included a small number of donors, the genetic and exposure-history diversity represented was limited.

Healthy HIV-negative adults with no recently reported acute infections or vaccinations were included as donors. Only Caucasian adults living in Nashville, Tennessee, USA were represented among the donors. In the unsorted samples, 85 million to 100 million PBMCs were counted, and genomic DNA was extracted using the QIAamp DNA Blood Mini kit. Blood was obtained by leukapheresis, after which PBMCs were separated by Ficoll-Histopaque density gradient centrifugation and cryopreserved in liquid nitrogen vapor phase. Sequencing used PBMCs. The rearranged chain carries TRBV5-1 and TRBJ2-3; the D gene is possibly TRBD2, with 6 bases matching. The origin of this receptor is a woman aged 40-49 years in good health. Some clones in this sample may be carry-over from other donors' samples. The CDR3 region has the sequence CASSGGTPITDTQYF. At the DNA level, the sequence is TGCGCCAGCAGCGGCGGGACTCCAATCACAGATACGCAGTATTTT.